This paragraph reports one T cell receptor beta chain. These data belong to a study of glioma-infiltrating T cells after dendritic cell vaccination. Primers: 60 V beta forward and 13 J beta reverse. Libraries were prepared by immunoSEQ multiplex PCR; TCRdb keeps only in-frame clonotypes and omits some of them. The sample includes 60,000 to 70,000 clones, approximately 78% of them seen just once. This CDR3 is 14 amino acids long. Unmatched junction bases numbered 10, after V lost 6 bases and J lost 6 bases. Germline loops: CDR1 SGHTA, CDR2 FQGNSA. The specimen was blood, collected before dendritic cell vaccination. The chain couples TRBV7-2 to TRBJ1-1, with TRBD1 matching 7 bases. The origin of this receptor is a human donor with glioblastoma. CDR3 in amino acids: CASRSGTAFSEAFF. DNA of the CDR3: TGTGCCAGCAGATCCGGGACAGCCTTTTCTGAAGCTTTCTTT. Filled out from reference TRBV7-2 and TRBJ1-1, the complete variable domain reads GAGVSQSPSNKVTEKGKDVELRCDPISGHTALYWYRQSLGQGLEFLIYFQGNSAPDKSGLPSDRFSAERTGGSVSTLTIQRTQQEDSAVYLCASRSGTAFSEAFFGQGTRLTVV.